These 14 T cell receptor beta chains share one sample of origin, sequenced in a study of blood T cell repertoires in COVID-19. Profiling relied on immunoSEQ multiplex PCR, and the TCRdb table lists in-frame clones only, not all of them. The sample shows about 36,000 clones, approximately 75% of them seen only once. Sequencing was carried out using peripheral blood. The origin of the receptors is a human donor in a cohort sampled during active or convalescent COVID-19. The donor label of this sample is uncertain.

The genes are TRBV30 and TRBJ1-1; the D is unclear. CDR3 length: 12 amino acids. The V and J ends lost 5 bases and 4 bases respectively, with 11 bases between them. The germline V gene has CDR1 GTSNPN and CDR2 SVGIG (reference sequence). In DNA form, the CDR3 reads TGTGCCTGGGGACGGAGGCCCACTGAAGCTTTCTTT. Its protein product is CAWGRRPTEAFF. The whole variable domain, filled in from reference TRBV30 and TRBJ1-1, reads SQTIHQWPATLVQPVGSPLSLECTVEGTSNPNLYWYRQAAGRGLQLLFYSVGIGQISSEVPQNLSASRPQDRQFILSSKKLLLSDSGFYLCAWGRRPTEAFFGQGTRLTVV.

The CDR3 DNA is TGCGCCAGCAACAGGGGGTTAGGGACCCAGTACTTC. It encodes CASNRGLGTQYF. The chain has TRBV5-1 and TRBJ2-5; 8 bases map to TRBD1. The J segment lost 7 bases and the V segment lost 6 bases, leaving 5 bases of the junction unmatched. This CDR3 comprises 12 residues. Germline V gene data show CDR1 as SGHRS and CDR2 as YFSETQ.

The chain carries TRBV5-1 and TRBJ2-2; 7 bases map to TRBD1. Germline V CDR1 and CDR2: SGHRS, YFSETQ. The CDR3 is 15 residues long. The ends lost 1 base at V and 6 bases at J; junction bases unmatched: 6. The CDR3 DNA follows: TGCGCCAGCAGCTTGCAGGGGGTCGAGGCCGGGGAGCTGTTTTTT. Translating gives CASSLQGVEAGELFF. Complete variable domain (other parts from reference TRBV5-1 and TRBJ2-2): KAGVTQTPRYLIKTRGQQVTLSCSPISGHRSVSWYQQTPGQGLQFLFEYFSETQRNKGNFPGRFSGRQFSNSRSEMNVSTLELGDSALYLCASSLQGVEAGELFFGEGSRLTVL.

The J gene is TRBJ2-1, the V gene TRBV7-2, with a weak D call TRBD2 (5 bases). Germline CDR1 is SGHTA and CDR2 is FQGNSA. V gave up 1 base and J gave up 3 bases, with 13 bases separating them. The CDR3 totals 16 residues. For the CDR3, the DNA is TGTGCCAGCAGCTTAGGTGGCGGGTCAGGCTACAATGAGCAGTTCTTC. Translation: CASSLGGGSGYNEQFF.

The rearrangement links TRBV4-2 to TRBJ1-2; possible D gene TRBD1, 5 bases. This CDR3 region has 16 residues. V was pared by 4 bases and J by 4 bases, with 19 bases between. The germline V gene encodes CDR1 LGHNA and CDR2 YNFKEQ. The CDR3 coding sequence is TGTGCCAGCAGCCCAATAAGCCAGACAGACTCCTATGGCTACACCTTC. This codes for CASSPISQTDSYGYTF.

This clone occurred a few times. The rearrangement uses TRBV7-9 and TRBJ2-2, with TRBD2 matching over 7 bases. Germline-derived CDR1 and CDR2 are SEHNR and FQNEAQ (reference sequence). The CDR3 is made up of 16 amino acids. With V trimmed by 3 bases and J by 5 bases, 9 bases remained unmatched. The CDR3 coding sequence is TGTGCCAGCAGCTTCACCGGGAGGACTAGAACCGGGGAGCTGTTTTTT. Translating gives CASSFTGRTRTGELFF.

The V call is TRBV4-2, the J call TRBJ2-1, with a weak D call TRBD1 (6 bases). Germline CDR1 reads LGHNA; CDR2 reads YNFKEQ. Trimming took off 4 bases at V and 4 bases at J, with 11 bases between the two ends. CDR3 length: 14 amino acids. Here the CDR3 DNA reads TGTGCCAGCAGCCCCGAAGGACAGTACAATGAGCAGTTCTTC. It specifies CASSPEGQYNEQFF.

This chain joins TRBV20-1 and TRBJ2-3; D uncertain. The V gene's germline CDR1 is DFQATT and CDR2 SNEGSKA (reference sequence). Trimming removed 6 bases at V and 5 bases at J, with 9 bases between. The CDR3 length is 11 residues. CDR3: CSAELGDTQYF. The DNA for the CDR3 is TGCAGTGCCGAGCTAGGAGATACGCAGTATTTT.

The chain couples TRBV7-3 to TRBJ2-7, with 7 bases that match TRBD1. After removal of 1 base from V and 1 base from J, the junction contained 1 base not matched to a gene. Looked up from germline, CDR1 is SGHTA and CDR2 is FQGTGA. The CDR3 is 14 residues long. This CDR3 reads CASSLMGQSYEQYF. The CDR3 region has the DNA TGTGCCAGCAGCTTAATGGGACAGTCCTACGAGCAGTACTTC. The complete variable domain, with remaining parts taken from reference TRBV7-3 and TRBJ2-7, reads GAGVSQTPSNKVTEKGKYVELRCDPISGHTALYWYRQSLGQGPEFLIYFQGTGAADDSGLPNDRFFAVRPEGSVSTLKIQRTERGDSAVYLCASSLMGQSYEQYFGPGTRLTVT.

J is TRBJ2-3 and V is TRBV7-2; 8 bases line up with TRBD1. After removal of 5 bases from V and 1 base from J, the junction contained 5 bases not matched to a gene. CDR1 and CDR2 (germline): SGHTA, FQGNSA. This CDR3 region has 15 residues. The CDR3 nucleotides read TGTGCCAGCAGCCACGGACAGGGTGGCACAGATACGCAGTATTTT. This codes for CASSHGQGGTDTQYF.

This rearrangement joins TRBV18 to TRBJ2-1, with 9 bases that match TRBD1. This CDR3 spans 14 amino acids. The V segment lost 4 bases and the J segment 4 bases; nucleotides outside the gene matches: 2. Germline-derived CDR1 and CDR2 are KGHSH and LQKENI. The CDR3 sequence: CASSRDRAYNEQFF. In DNA form, the CDR3 reads TGTGCCAGCTCACGGGACAGGGCTTACAATGAGCAGTTCTTC.

CDR3 sequence: CASSQEAGGDNSPLHF. CDR3 sequence (DNA): TGTGCCAGCAGCCAAGAAGCCGGGGGTGATAATTCACCCCTCCACTTT. The V gene is TRBV4-2, the J gene TRBJ1-6, with D possibly matching TRBD1 (5 bases). The CDR3 is 16 amino acids. CDR1 and CDR2 (germline): LGHNA, YNFKEQ. V lost 0 bases, J lost 5 bases, and 11 bases lay in between.

The gene calls are TRBV11-3 and TRBJ1-2, with D tentatively TRBD1 (6 bases). Per the germline V gene, CDR1 is SGHNT and CDR2 is YENEEA. CDR3 size: 14 residues. Trimming took off 2 bases at V and 3 bases at J, with 10 bases between the two ends. The CDR3 spells CASSLSAGDYGYTF. Here the CDR3 DNA reads TGTGCCAGCAGCTTATCGGCAGGGGACTATGGCTACACCTTC. The full variable domain, with the rest looked up from reference TRBV11-3 and TRBJ1-2, is EAGVVQSPRYKIIEKKQPVAFWCNPISGHNTLYWYLQNLGQGPELLIRYENEEAVDDSQLPKDRFSAERLKGVDSTLKIQPAELGDSAVYLCASSLSAGDYGYTFGSGTRLTVV.

CDR3: CAWSRSGGLGGSPLHF. CDR3 sequence (DNA): TGTGCCTGGAGTCGGTCCGGGGGGCTCGGGGGTTCACCCCTCCACTTT. V is TRBV30 and J is TRBJ1-6; possibly TRBD1 for D (6 bases). Germline CDR1 GTSNPN, CDR2 SVGIG (reference sequence). V was trimmed by 2 bases and J by 9 bases, leaving 20 bases between them. The CDR3 length is 16 residues. The full variable domain, completed using reference TRBV30 and TRBJ1-6, is SQTIHQWPATLVQPVGSPLSLECTVEGTSNPNLYWYRQAAGRGLQLLFYSVGIGQISSEVPQNLSASRPQDRQFILSSKKLLLSDSGFYLCAWSRSGGLGGSPLHFGNGTRLTVT.